This TCR beta chain was sequenced for a study of OX40 agonist ivuxolimab in advanced cancers. Study-level background: Patients in the trial were receiving intravenous ivuxolimab every 2 weeks, at doses of 0.01 to 10 mg/kg. Three patients, one with hepatocellular carcinoma and two with cutaneous melanoma, achieved partial responses.

Libraries were prepared by immunoSEQ multiplex PCR; TCRdb keeps only in-frame clonotypes and omits some of them. The sample has 45,000 to 70,000 clones; more than 80% are singletons. Blood got drawn at baseline, again on cycle 4 day 1, and then on cycle 7 day 1. The V end lost 2 bases, the J end lost 5 bases, and 16 bases lay between the germline ends. Germline CDR1 SGHNT, CDR2 YYREEE (reference sequence). The CDR3 contains 16 residues. The source of this sequence is an adult with an advanced solid tumor such as melanoma, head and neck, liver or kidney cancer. This chain joins TRBV5-4 and TRBJ2-2, with D maybe TRBD2 (5 bases). This specimen was CD4+ or CD8+ T cells sorted from blood, taken in a trial of the OX40 agonist ivuxolimab. The CDR3 DNA sequence: TGTGCCAGCAGCTTAATAGGTCTAGCCGAAACCGGGGAGCTGTTTTTT. Protein: CASSLIGLAETGELFF.